The 3 T cell receptor beta chains below were found in one sample sequenced in a study of read filtering for tumor transcriptome and immune sequencing. The library was built from about 0.4 ug RNA with molecular barcoded adaptors for alpha/delta and beta/gamma chains. MiXCR, run by TCRdb on the reads, gives a single entry per CDR3 protein. The repertoire holds approximately 25,000 distinct CDR3 sequences, approximately 15% seen once, with around two fifths in the top ten. The sequenced material came from a population of CD138-negative cells sorted from bone marrow. The receptors come from a donor aged 40 or older with multiple myeloma.

For this clonotype: This sequence may be a read error, since a much larger clone differs from it by one base. The genes are TRBV4-1 and TRBJ2-1, with D unclear. CDR3 length: 12 residues. CDR1 is MGHRA and CDR2 is YSYEKL in the germline V gene. CDR3 residues: CASSPSYNGQFF. The CDR3 DNA sequence: TGCGCCAGCAGCCCCTCCTACAATGGGCAGTTCTTC.

At least ten counts were recorded for this clonotype. The chain is built from TRBV24-1 and TRBJ2-3; D gene ambiguous. The CDR3 extends over 15 amino acids. V was trimmed by 3 bases and J by 2 bases, leaving 11 bases between them. Germline V lookup: CDR1 KGHDR, CDR2 SFDVKD. CDR3 DNA sequence: TGTGCCACCAGTGATCTGGACGGAATCACAGATACGCAGTATTTT. Protein: CATSDLDGITDTQYF.

On this clonotype: An end of the junction does not agree with germline; a read error may underlie this. The chain couples TRBV12-3 or TRBV12-4 to TRBJ1-1; tentatively, D is TRBD1 (6 bases). This CDR3 comprises 15 residues. The CDR3 coding sequence is TGTGCCGGCAGCCGAGGACAGCCTCAGGGGACTGAAGCTTTCTTT. This codes for CAGSRGQPQGTEAFF.